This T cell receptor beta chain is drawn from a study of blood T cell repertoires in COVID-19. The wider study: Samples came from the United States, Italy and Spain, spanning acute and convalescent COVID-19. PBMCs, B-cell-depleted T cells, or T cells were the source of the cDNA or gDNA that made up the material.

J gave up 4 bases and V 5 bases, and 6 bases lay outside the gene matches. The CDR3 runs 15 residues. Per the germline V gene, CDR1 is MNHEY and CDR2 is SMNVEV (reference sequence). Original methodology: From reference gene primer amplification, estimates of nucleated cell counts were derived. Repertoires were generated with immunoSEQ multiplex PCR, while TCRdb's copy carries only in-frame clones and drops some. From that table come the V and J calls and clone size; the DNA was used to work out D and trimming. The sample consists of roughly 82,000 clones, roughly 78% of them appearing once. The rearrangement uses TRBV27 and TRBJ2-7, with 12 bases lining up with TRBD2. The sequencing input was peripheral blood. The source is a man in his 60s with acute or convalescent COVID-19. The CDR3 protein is CASSPTSGGFYEQYF. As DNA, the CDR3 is TGTGCCAGCAGTCCGACTAGCGGGGGCTTTTACGAGCAGTACTTC.